This T cell receptor beta chain was obtained from a study of control samples from healthy donors and cancer patients (dated by TCRdb to 2019 to 2021). In the case of this clone: This receptor's antigen is unknown. No base-level quality is on record; no much larger clone is a single base apart.

The CDR3 goes from the cysteine to the phenylalanine over 16 residues. The retained sequence is limited to the CDR3, 48 bases, with the frame set at the first base. Relative to germline, V is 7 bases shorter and J is 3 bases shorter, with 18 bases between their ends. CDR1 and CDR2, per the germline V gene (reference sequence), are PRHDT and FYEKMQ. Library creation used the immunoSEQ multiplex PCR assay. TCRdb stores this immuneACCESS table with in-frame sequences only. Part of the clones is absent; in the studies checked, under half of the shortfall reflects unresolved V genes, and no reason is known for the rest. The sample table holds around 13,000 clones, of which approximately 94% were seen once. Together, the top ten hold over 25% of the sample.

The sequence was collected from a man between 65 and 85 years old with head and neck cancer. The sample was PBMCs. Here the chain combines TRBV13 and TRBJ1-4; the D gene cannot be resolved reliably. The sequence in DNA is TGTGCCAGCACCCTATCATGGGTCGGAGCTAATGAAAAACTGTTTTTT. This yields the protein CASTLSWVGANEKLFF.